The source of this T cell receptor (beta chain) is a study of T cell responses to AZD1222 COVID-19 vaccine (dated by TCRdb to the early 2020s). At the level of the whole study: AZD1222 recipients with second doses at about 4 weeks or about 12 weeks were pooled, because spike-specific TCR depth and breadth did not differ between schedules. A total of around 240 trial participants underwent TCR sequencing, of whom 207 received two doses of AZD1222 and about 25 received two doses of the MenACWY control vaccine. Enrollment into the trials was organized by age into subgroups of 18-55, 56-69 and 70-plus years, and those subgroups contained about 160, 30 and 59 TCR-sequenced participants, respectively.

This clone is assessed as medium-sized (0.01 to 0.1%). The target of this receptor is not known. There are no base qualities to consult, and no much larger clone falls within one base. The CDR3 regions of human TCRbeta chains were analyzed by immunosequencing. The paper's data handling went like this. TCRs in the repertoires were matched against a reference library of SARS-CoV-2-specific TCRs that had been generated with the MIRA antigen-specificity platform. Breadth was defined as the fraction of unique TCRs that were SARS-CoV-2-associated. Depth was defined as the fraction of total T cells that were SARS-CoV-2-associated. Each spike-specific TCR was assigned to its reactive spike region and to a CD4 or CD8 class using the MIRA data. Log10-transformed breadth and depth values were compared by one-way ANOVA with Sidak's multiple comparisons tests. The table comes from immuneACCESS by way of TCRdb, which keeps in-frame sequences with V and J called. Part of the clones is missing from these tables; in studies checked, under half for an unresolved V gene and the rest for unknown reasons. V and J calls plus clone size are reproduced from that table; the DNA served to infer D and trimming. This sample comprises about 110,000 clones, 90% to 95% of them detected only once. 2% to 2.5% of the sample belongs to the ten largest clones.

Study-wide conclusions, independent of this receptor: Participants were mostly white British and included more females than males, and it was suggested by the authors that clonal diversity may have been underestimated. Vaccine-associated CD4 TCRs spanned the whole spike protein, with dominant responses in regions 160-218 and 743-854. Reportedly, close to half of the unique spike-specific TCRs recognized epitopes lying outside the regions that are mutated in the B.1.351 and B.1.1.7 variants. After two AZD1222 doses, spike-specific TCR breadth and depth were significantly higher than at day 0 and than in MenACWY recipients. Because no day 14 peak-response samples were available, repertoires were characterized only after the peak T cell response. Conclusions about previously exposed vaccinees are limited, since just a handful of AZD1222 recipients were seropositive for SARS-CoV-2 at baseline. The 56-69-year group was small, and its depth increase did not reach significance, likely because of low power.

The time point label here, explained by the study, means: baseline before first vaccination. The vaccinee samples were drawn from two UK trials, COV001 and COV002, one of which was a single-blind randomized controlled phase 2/3 trial testing AZD1222 (ChAdOx1 nCoV-19) in healthy adults. For TCRbeta chain sequencing, PBMC samples from trial participants were taken at day 0 and at day 28 after the second dose. Including cysteine and phenylalanine, the CDR3 has 14 amino acids. Only the CDR3 part of the read is kept: 42 bases, read in frame from the first base. V and J are truncated by 10 bases and 0 bases respectively, leaving an intervening sequence of 10 bases. The germline V gene gives CDR1 as MDHEN and CDR2 as SYDVKM.

The origin of this receptor is an adult in good health. The specimen comprised peripheral blood, sampled on day 0 of AZD1222 vaccination. Here the chain combines TRBV28 and TRBJ1-6; confidence is insufficient to name the D gene. Here the CDR3 is given as CATKLSSYNSPLHF. DNA sequence: TGTGCCACAAAACTTAGCTCCTATAATTCACCCCTCCACTTT.